This T cell receptor (beta chain) was sequenced during a study of cytomegalovirus exposure and HLA in healthy donors (dated by TCRdb to 2017 to 2019). Concerning the study at large: In an earlier analysis of 587 of the donors, about 270 Gb of sequence data and approximately 100 million unique TCR beta sequences from 180 million or so T cells were reported. An early release that covered some 630 HLA-typed donors contained around 300 gigabases of sequencing data and tens of millions of unique TCR sequences. Among the approximately 400 genotyped donors, around 81% belonged to the genetic ancestry cluster associated with self-reported Caucasian donors. The aim of the study was to test whether cataloging public T cell receptors could identify signatures of past pathogen exposure. Using immunosequencing, the study profiled T cell repertoires from about 610 subjects and related those repertoires to cytomegalovirus serostatus. Besides the first cohort of 500 to 700 subjects, a separate validation cohort made up of 120 or so different subjects was used. To predict cytomegalovirus infection status, the study combined high-throughput TCR immunosequencing, statistical association of individual TCRs with disease status, and machine learning. A later analysis re-analyzed previously published TCR beta repertoires from 666 donors and added high-resolution HLA genotyping to study TCR occurrence patterns. In the later analysis, no new phenotypic data were used to find candidate immune exposures; instead, reliance was placed on TCR beta sequences and their occurrence across donors. To decide whether each TCR beta V gene segment behaved as functional or pseudogenic, an earlier analysis of some 600 of the donors relied on high-throughput TCR beta sequencing. Donor age, sex, ethnicity and CMV serostatus were collected together with the repertoire data. A later genetic analysis took genome-wide SNP genotypes for about three fifths of the roughly 700 donors and used that subset as a discovery cohort. Every discovery cohort repertoire had been produced on one sequencing platform. HLA typing covered class I and class II loci at four-digit resolution. Typing coverage varied by locus: roughly 620-640 donors for A, B, C, DRB1 and DQB1; approximately 500 for DQA1; approximately 570 for DPA1; some 470 for DPB1. Several DR-DQ haplotypes were treated as single units for association and clustering because of strong linkage in the cohort. Among roughly 370 genotyped donors of the cohort, an average of about 240,000 unique TCR beta nucleotide sequences were sequenced per donor, roughly a sixth of them non-productive. Study-wide findings and limitations: According to a later analysis, most CMV-associated TCR beta chains appeared to be HLA-restricted, and the HLA associations seemed to be driven largely by CMV exposure. About 15 rarely observed V segments, including chromosome 9 orphons, were excluded from the earlier analysis of a few hundred of the donors because counts were too low. The sequencing pipeline was judged likely to have produced a cluster of highly shared sequence variants as a technical artifact. For the cohort, immune exposure information was limited to CMV serostatus. Specific HLA alleles were associated with 15,000 to 20,000 TCR beta sequences at a false discovery rate of 0.05 in a later analysis. The presence/absence analyses assumed that sequencing depth was roughly uniform across donors, and that assumption may not be true. An association between a missense DCLRE1C variant and V-gene and J-gene trimming of TCR beta chains was found in a later genetic analysis and replicated in an independent cohort. Compared with equally common non-associated chains, HLA-associated TCR beta chains in a later analysis were more clonally expanded and had lower generation probabilities. A further reported finding was that TCR beta sequences accurately predicted the HLA-A and HLA-B alleles for most subjects in the first cohort. A later analysis reported that several top co-occurrence clusters appeared linked to parvovirus B19, influenza, CMV and Epstein-Barr virus. In vitro tests confirmed that three of the cytomegalovirus-associated TCR beta chains recognize cytomegalovirus antigens. According to a later analysis, TCR association rates differed among HLA loci, with DRB1 alleles showing the most associated TCRs and HLA-C alleles showing the fewest. An earlier analysis of approximately 530 of the donors showed that most TCR beta V segments appeared in productive rearrangements either about 90% or about 30% of the time, which broadly matched IMGT annotations. The study listed 164 TCR beta chains as associated with cytomegalovirus. It was suggested by the authors that the approach could potentially be generalized to other disease states and immunological phenotypes. HLA typing was unavailable for some donors at each locus, so association tests used only the typed subset. Compared with the roughly 700-donor mean, donors in an Asian-associated ancestry cluster had fewer N-insertions in productive TCRs, according to a later genetic analysis. When HLA alleles, especially DR and DQ, strongly co-occurred, attributing TCR associations to individual alleles was difficult. Some IMGT-functional V segments, including TRBV6-2 and TRBV6-3, could not be told apart with the 87-base-pair reads, so those segments were excluded. Only TCR beta chains were sequenced in this cohort, and the absence of alpha or paired-chain data limited detectable features. While some public TCRs were present in many individuals, most TCR sequences turned up only very rarely across donors. The classifier was reported to diagnose cytomegalovirus status with high specificity and sensitivity in both the original and validation cohorts. Linkage disequilibrium might explain the correlated functional status among segregating V segments, but an unknown experimental factor could not be excluded.

In total, roughly 710 healthy bone marrow donors made up the cohort. Cohort members were all nominally healthy when sampled, although unrecorded immune exposures were likely present. The donor tested CMV seronegative and was one of the 352 seronegative cohort members. A peripheral blood sample was provided by each donor, and peripheral blood mononuclear cells were used for TCR beta sequencing. Genomic DNA extraction from the blood cell samples was performed with the Qiagen DNeasy Blood Extraction Kit. Details on this clone: The antigen it recognizes is unknown. Base qualities were left out, and no much larger clone turns up one base away.

The CDR1 and CDR2 encoded by the germline V gene are SGHRS and YFSETQ. From V the trimming removes 0 bases and from J it removes 10 bases, while the gene matches leave 5 bases of the junction unaccounted for. Including cysteine and phenylalanine, the CDR3 has 15 amino acids. The DNA shown is the 45-base CDR3, in frame from base 1. The library was obtained by the immunoSEQ multiplex PCR assay. For the multiplex PCR, a mixture combining 60 forward primers for TCR Vbeta segments and 13 reverse primers for TCR Jbeta segments was used. Amplification of the CDR3 region of rearranged TCR beta genes was performed with a multiplex PCR assay on genomic DNA. On the Illumina HiSeq System, the amplified TCR beta libraries were sequenced as 87-base-pair reads. The original pipeline was this. In a later analysis, some 80 million unique TCR beta chains were counted across the approximately 620 repertoires, and roughly 10 million of these chains were shared by at least two donors. Raw reads were error-corrected and collapsed into unique sequences with a nearest-neighbor algorithm that merged closely related sequences to remove PCR and sequencing errors. CDR3 sequences were aligned to IMGT reference sequences to assign V, D and J gene segments. For a sequence to be retained, a match of at least six nucleotides to both a V gene segment and a J gene segment was required. Rearrangements were classified as productive when the CDR3 lacked stop codons and remained in frame with V and J, and all other rearrangements were classified as non-productive. CDR3 was defined according to IMGT convention as the region running from the second conserved V-encoded cysteine to the conserved J-encoded phenylalanine. In an earlier analysis of 550 to 650 of the donors, sequences lacking an unambiguous match to a single V gene segment were excluded. In an earlier analysis of some 590 of the donors, a V segment was called functional when productive rearrangements were above 56.7%, and segregating when the standard deviation between donors exceeded 5%. A statistical classification framework was developed to diagnose cytomegalovirus status using the catalog of TCR beta chain sequences. V and J gene assignment, in a later analysis, came from comparing TCR nucleotide sequences with IMGT/GENE-DB human TR gene sequences. Using the TCRdist pipeline, a later analysis assigned CDR3 sequences along with most-parsimonious VDJ recombination scenarios. In a later analysis, each TCR beta chain was defined by its CDR3 amino acid sequence together with its V-gene family, and reads lacking a unique V-gene family were excluded. A later analysis removed over 500 highly shared, low-generation-probability nucleotide sequences to deal with suspected cross-contamination and a sequencing artifact. In a later analysis, a clonal expansion index was calculated for each public chain from normalized within-repertoire ranks of inferred template counts. In a later analysis, generation probabilities were computed with a VDJ recombination model fitted to out-of-frame rearrangements, and the resulting probabilities were checked against IGoR. In a later analysis, TCR-TCR, TCR-HLA and TCR-CMV co-occurrence was scored with hypergeometric tests, and a repertoire-size bias correction was applied to TCR pairs. A later analysis estimated false discovery rates by permuting HLA or CMV assignments 20 times. In a later analysis, co-occurring TCRs were grouped using DBSCAN, and TCRdist sequence similarity was added for clustering within HLA-allele-positive subsets. Co-occurrence clustering excluded repertoires with fewer than 30,000 or more than 120,000 public chains, plus five with anomalous nucleotide sharing. Drawn from immuneACCESS, this table holds only the in-frame rearrangements with V and J called that TCRdb kept. Clones are partly lost; checked studies trace under half to an unresolved V gene and leave the rest unexplained. D and trimming were read from the DNA, whereas the V and J calls and clone size are those reported in that table. The sample records 100,000 to 120,000 clones, just under 80% of which are singletons. About 5% of the sample is held by the ten biggest clonotypes.

This receptor was taken from a male donor in good health and CMV-seronegative. This chain is built from TRBV5-1 and TRBJ1-6, with 9 bases aligning to TRBD1. Sequencing input: PBMCs. The DNA sequence follows: TGCGCCAGCAGCTTGGAGGACAGGGGAGGCTCACCCCTCCACTTT. This is translated as CASSLEDRGGSPLHF.